The clone carrying this TCR beta chain was recorded many times. Its target is not known. CDR3 length equals 15 residues. V dropped 4 bases and J dropped 6; count of bases not matched to a gene: 12. Germline CDR1 is MDHEN and CDR2 is SYDVKM. From the RT-PCR reads, TCRdb called clonotypes with MiXCR, one entry per CDR3 protein. This sample carries around 250,000 distinct CDR3 sequences, 12% of them seen once, and the ten largest clones take about 7.8%. The sample belongs to a study of response to subunit inactivated influenza vaccine. Study-wide findings and caveats: It was the authors' suggestion that each seasonal influenza vaccination recruits few new T cells.

The sequencing used non-naive T cells sorted from PBMCs, collected around 14 days before vaccination. V gene TRBV28 combines with J gene TRBJ2-7; 7 bases line up with TRBD2. The sequence was collected from a man aged 50 or older who received an inactivated influenza vaccine. In nucleotides, the CDR3 is TGTGCCAGCAGTTCCCTGGGACTACTCAGGCTCGAGCAGTACTTC. Protein sequence: CASSSLGLLRLEQYF.